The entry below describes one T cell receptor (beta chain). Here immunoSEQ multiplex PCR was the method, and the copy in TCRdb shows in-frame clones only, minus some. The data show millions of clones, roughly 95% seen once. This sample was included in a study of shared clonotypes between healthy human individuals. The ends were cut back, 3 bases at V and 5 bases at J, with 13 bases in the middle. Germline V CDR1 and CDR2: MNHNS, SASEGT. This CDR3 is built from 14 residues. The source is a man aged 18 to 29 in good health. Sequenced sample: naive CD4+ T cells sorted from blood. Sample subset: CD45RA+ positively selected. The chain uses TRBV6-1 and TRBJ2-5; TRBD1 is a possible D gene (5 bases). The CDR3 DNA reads TGTGCCAGCAGTGAGGGCAGGGTTAGGGAGACCCAGTACTTC. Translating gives CASSEGRVRETQYF.